This entry lists 29 T cell receptor beta chains sequenced from one sample in a study of blood T cell repertoires in COVID-19. Method: immunoSEQ multiplex PCR; TCRdb's copy keeps in-frame clones and lacks some. In the table there are tens of thousands of clones, 85% to 90% of which are singletons. Specimen: peripheral blood. These TCRs come from a woman aged 55-69 years with COVID-19, enrolled during active disease.

The chain recombines TRBV5-4 with TRBJ2-1; tentatively, D is TRBD2 (5 bases). Germline CDR1 reads SGHNT; CDR2 reads YYREEE (reference sequence). The CDR3 is 13 amino acids. Trimming took off 4 bases at V and 10 bases at J, with 15 bases between the two ends. The CDR3 nucleotides are TGTGCCAGCAGCGCGAGGGTTGAGCGGGAGCAGTTCTTC. It is translated as CASSARVEREQFF.

The chain recombines TRBV5-5 with TRBJ2-7; the match to TRBD1 covers 7 bases. The CDR3 length is 15 residues. Germline V CDR1 and CDR2: SGHKS, YYEKEE (reference sequence). After removal of 4 bases from V and 3 bases from J, the junction contained 10 bases not matched to a gene. CDR3 protein: CASSPVGTDYYEQYF. CDR3 bases: TGTGCCAGCAGCCCTGTGGGGACAGACTACTACGAGCAGTACTTC.

The V and J genes are TRBV9 and TRBJ2-5; 10 positions agree with TRBD2. The length of the CDR3 is 16 residues. Trimming at V came to 2 bases and at J to 2 bases, leaving 6 bases not matched to a gene. Looked up from germline, CDR1 is SGDLS and CDR2 is YYNGEE. The DNA of the CDR3 is TGTGCCAGCAGCGTTTTTAGCGGGGGGTTTCAAGAGACCCAGTACTTC. Its protein product is CASSVFSGGFQETQYF.

J is TRBJ1-1 and V is TRBV6-2 or TRBV6-3, with a weak D call TRBD1 (6 bases). V lost 6 bases and J lost 8, with 16 bases in between. Per the germline V gene, CDR1 is MNHEY and CDR2 is SVGEGT. This CDR3 has 13 residues. CDR3 coding DNA: TGTGCCAGCAGCCGAACGTGGGGGACAGAAGCTTTCTTT. Translating gives CASSRTWGTEAFF.

J is TRBJ2-3 and V is TRBV18; TRBD2 is a possible D gene (6 bases). This CDR3 has 15 amino acids. V dropped 3 bases and J dropped 6 bases, with 16 bases sitting between them. Germline CDR1 KGHSH, CDR2 LQKENI. DNA of the CDR3: TGTGCCAGCTCACCGTCGCAGGAGGGATATGATACGCAGTATTTT. Translating gives CASSPSQEGYDTQYF.

This clone was seen once. V usage is TRBV5-5 and J usage is TRBJ1-2; TRBD1 is a possible D gene (5 bases). Trimming stripped 4 bases from V and 4 bases from J, with 11 bases between. The CDR3 is 13 amino acids. Germline V gene sequence: CDR1 SGHKS, CDR2 YYEKEE (reference sequence). Here the CDR3 reads CASSIPDSYGYTF. In DNA, the CDR3 is TGTGCCAGCAGCATCCCCGACAGCTATGGCTACACCTTC.

The chain uses TRBV7-2 and TRBJ2-5; a weak D match, TRBD2 (6 bases). CDR1 and CDR2 from the germline V gene are SGHTA and FQGNSA. The CDR3 is made up of 14 amino acids. V was trimmed by 6 bases and J by 2 bases, leaving 13 bases between them. The CDR3 sequence is CASSISGTQETQYF. The DNA of the CDR3 is TGTGCCAGCAGTATTAGCGGTACTCAAGAGACCCAGTACTTC.

The V gene is TRBV7-2, the J gene TRBJ1-5, with 7 bases that match TRBD1. J lost 9 bases, V lost 4 bases, and 9 bases had no gene match. The CDR3 loop spans 14 amino acids. Germline V CDR1 and CDR2: SGHTA, FQGNSA. In DNA form, the CDR3 reads TGTGCCAGCAGCTCGGACAGGACCTCATCGCCCCAGCATTTT. It codes for CASSSDRTSSPQHF.

The rearrangement links TRBV19 to TRBJ1-1; TRBD1 agrees at 8 bases. The CDR3 consists of 17 residues. Trimming removed 5 bases from V and 1 base from J; junction bases left unmatched: 12. Germline assignment: CDR1 LNHDA and CDR2 SQIVND (reference sequence). The CDR3 DNA is TGTGCCAGTAGTTTTGCTTGGGGGGACAGGTGGAACACTGAAGCTTTCTTT. This gives the protein CASSFAWGDRWNTEAFF.

The CDR3 bases are TGTGCCAGCAGTTACGGCGGGGGGGGAAATGAGCAGTTCTTC. Encoded protein: CASSYGGGGNEQFF. The chain combines TRBV6-2 or TRBV6-3 with TRBJ2-1; 9 bases are a match to TRBD2. The CDR3 loop spans 14 amino acids. Germline V gives CDR1 MNHEY, CDR2 SVGEGT. The V segment lost 2 bases and the J segment 7 bases; nucleotides outside the gene matches: 3.

This chain connects TRBV5-1 to TRBJ2-7; 14 bases match TRBD2. The CDR3 has 17 amino acids. The germline CDR1 and CDR2 sequences are SGHRS and YFSETQ. V dropped 1 base and J dropped 6; count of bases not matched to a gene: 9. CDR3 sequence: CASSLRLGTSGSIEQYF. As DNA, the CDR3 is TGCGCCAGCAGCTTGAGGTTAGGGACTAGCGGGAGCATCGAGCAGTACTTC. Drawing the rest from reference TRBV5-1 and TRBJ2-7, the complete variable domain is KAGVTQTPRYLIKTRGQQVTLSCSPISGHRSVSWYQQTPGQGLQFLFEYFSETQRNKGNFPGRFSGRQFSNSRSEMNVSTLELGDSALYLCASSLRLGTSGSIEQYFGPGTRLTVT.

The J gene is TRBJ2-2, the V gene TRBV7-2; possibly TRBD1 for D (6 bases). Germline lookup yields CDR1 SGHTA and CDR2 FQGNSA. There are 15 residues in the CDR3. With 5 bases removed from V and 7 bases from J, the gap between germline ends came to 17 bases. CDR3 DNA sequence: TGTGCCAGCAGCCCCACTCTGGGGGCTGGCGGGGAGCTGTTTTTT. It codes for CASSPTLGAGGELFF.

This rearrangement joins TRBV28 to TRBJ1-2; D is possibly TRBD1 (6 bases). Germline V gene sequence: CDR1 MDHEN, CDR2 SYDVKM. CDR3 length: 13 amino acids. Trimming removed 6 bases from V and 8 bases from J, with 16 bases in between. The CDR3 is CASSKQGLGGYTF. The CDR3 nucleotides read TGTGCCAGCAGCAAACAGGGATTGGGCGGCTACACCTTC.

The J gene is TRBJ2-3, the V gene TRBV7-7, with 9 positions matching TRBD2. J was trimmed by 3 bases and V by 3 bases; bases with no gene match: 4. Germline assignment: CDR1 SSHAT and CDR2 FNYEAQ (reference sequence). The CDR3 totals 15 residues. The CDR3 here is CASSLTSGITDTQYF. The CDR3 region has the DNA TGTGCCAGCAGCTTGACTAGCGGAATAACAGATACGCAGTATTTT.

There are a few counts of this clone. The J gene is TRBJ2-2, the V gene TRBV19, with D tentatively TRBD2 (6 bases). From germline, CDR1 is LNHDA and CDR2 SQIVND (reference sequence). V was pared by 0 bases and J by 5 bases, with 7 bases between. The CDR3 is made up of 14 amino acids. The CDR3: CASSIERGTGELFF. In DNA, the CDR3 is TGTGCCAGTAGTATAGAACGGGGGACCGGGGAGCTGTTTTTT.

The rearrangement uses TRBV29-1 and TRBJ1-1; the D is unclear. Germline V gene data show CDR1 as SQVTM and CDR2 as ANQGSEA. The CDR3 totals 11 residues. Trimming pared 6 bases from V and 4 bases from J, leaving 9 bases between. CDR3 sequence: CSVPSGTEAFF. Written as DNA, the CDR3 is TGCAGCGTGCCGTCGGGCACTGAAGCTTTCTTT.

This chain joins TRBV18 and TRBJ1-2, with 7 bases that match TRBD1. The CDR3 extends over 15 amino acids. The germline V gene has CDR1 KGHSH and CDR2 LQKENI. With V trimmed by 3 bases and J by 6 bases, 10 bases remained unmatched. The CDR3 sequence is CASSPPGVGGDGYTF. The CDR3 nucleotides read TGTGCCAGCTCACCGCCGGGGGTAGGGGGCGATGGCTACACCTTC. Full variable domain (rest looked up from reference TRBV18 and TRBJ1-2): NAGVMQNPRHLVRRRGQEARLRCSPMKGHSHVYWYRQLPEEGLKFMVYLQKENIIDESGMPKERFSAEFPKEGPSILRIQQVVRGDSAAYFCASSPPGVGGDGYTFGSGTRLTVV.

The rearrangement uses TRBV10-3 and TRBJ1-2; possibly TRBD1 for D (6 bases). The CDR3 totals 15 residues. Germline assignment: CDR1 ENHRY and CDR2 SYGVKD. The ends were cut back, 0 bases at V and 5 bases at J, with 13 bases in the middle. CDR3 sequence: CAISESTGRDYGYTF. The CDR3 coding sequence is TGTGCCATCAGTGAGTCCACAGGGAGAGATTATGGCTACACCTTC.

The chain has TRBV7-2 and TRBJ1-5; D gene unclear. Between the trimmed V and J ends, which lost 2 bases and 4 bases, there was a span of 6 bases. Germline assignment: CDR1 SGHTA and CDR2 FQGNSA. The CDR3 has 13 amino acids. In nucleotides, the CDR3 is TGTGCCAGCAGCTTATTAGAGAATCAGCCCCAGCATTTT. Its translation: CASSLLENQPQHF.

The chain employs TRBV9 and TRBJ2-2, with 8 bases fitting TRBD1. The length of the CDR3 is 15 residues. Germline V gene data show CDR1 as SGDLS and CDR2 as YYNGEE. V lost 4 bases and J lost 7; bases outside the gene matches: 9. CDR3 DNA sequence: TGTGCCAGCAGCACCAGGACAGGGCGGGGCGGGGAGCTGTTTTTT. Residues: CASSTRTGRGGELFF.

V usage is TRBV7-9 and J usage is TRBJ1-2, with D perhaps matching TRBD1 (5 bases). This CDR3 is built from 14 residues. Trimming shortened V by 3 bases and J by 0 bases, and 8 bases separated the two germline ends. CDR1 SEHNR and CDR2 FQNEAQ come from the germline V gene (reference sequence). The CDR3 loop is CASSLGGPNYGYTF. The CDR3 nucleotides read TGTGCCAGCAGCTTGGGGGGTCCTAACTATGGCTACACCTTC.

This clone was detected once. The CDR3 loop reads CASSLGVRGDEQYF. The CDR3 nucleotides are TGTGCCAGCAGCTTAGGGGTCAGGGGCGACGAGCAGTACTTC. The rearrangement uses TRBV7-9 and TRBJ2-7; weak D call: TRBD1 (6 bases). The CDR3 is 14 amino acids. V dropped 1 base and J dropped 5 bases, with 12 bases sitting between them. The germline CDR1 and CDR2 sequences are SEHNR and FQNEAQ (reference sequence).

The J gene is TRBJ2-5, the V gene TRBV7-2; 9 bases fit TRBD2. J gave up 2 bases and V 5 bases, and 3 bases lay outside the gene matches. Germline-derived CDR1 and CDR2 are SGHTA and FQGNSA. The CDR3 loop spans 14 amino acids. CDR3 in DNA: TGTGCCAGCAGCAAGCGGGGGGATCAAGAGACCCAGTACTTC. Residues: CASSKRGDQETQYF.

This clone has just a few counts. The rearrangement joins TRBV28 to TRBJ2-7, with 7 positions matching TRBD2. CDR1 and CDR2 (germline): MDHEN, SYDVKM. The length of the CDR3 is 13 residues. Trimming at V came to 9 bases and at J to 0 bases, leaving 5 bases not matched to a gene. CDR3 nucleotides: TGTGCCAGTACCCGGGGGGACTCCTACGAGCAGTACTTC. It translates to CASTRGDSYEQYF.

The V call is TRBV24-1, the J call TRBJ1-2, with 7 bases matching TRBD1. CDR3 length: 13 amino acids. CDR1 is KGHDR, CDR2 SFDVKD, per germline. After removal of 4 bases from V and 8 bases from J, the junction contained 6 bases not matched to a gene. The CDR3 sequence: CATSDDRARGYTF. CDR3 DNA sequence: TGTGCCACCAGTGACGACAGGGCCCGAGGCTACACCTTC.

The genes are TRBV11-2 and TRBJ2-7, with a tentative D call TRBD2 (6 bases). The CDR3 length is 13 residues. Germline V gene sequence: CDR1 SGHAT, CDR2 FQNNGV. V lost 3 bases to trimming and J lost 9 bases, with 15 bases between them. In DNA form, the CDR3 reads TGTGCCAGCAGCTTTCAAAGGGACTCGCTGCAGTACTTC. Protein product: CASSFQRDSLQYF. Combining the CDR3 with reference TRBV11-2 and TRBJ2-7 gives the whole variable domain EAGVAQSPRYKIIEKRQSVAFWCNPISGHATLYWYQQILGQGPKLLIQFQNNGVVDDSQLPKDRFSAERLKGVDSTLKIQPAKLEDSAVYLCASSFQRDSLQYFGPGTRLTVT.

The chain uses TRBV7-9 and TRBJ1-1; no clear D. CDR3 length: 12 amino acids. Trimming left V 5 bases short and J 4 bases short, with 8 bases between. The germline V gene encodes CDR1 SEHNR and CDR2 FQNEAQ (reference sequence). CDR3 residues: CASSPLVTEAFF. The CDR3 DNA is TGTGCCAGCAGCCCTCTTGTCACTGAAGCTTTCTTT.

This rearrangement joins TRBV7-2 to TRBJ2-5; TRBD2 matches at 9 bases. V shed 1 base and J 4 bases; nucleotides not matched to a gene: 7. This CDR3 has 16 amino acids. Germline CDR1 reads SGHTA; CDR2 reads FQGNSA. This CDR3 is CASSLDGGGAAETQYF. CDR3 coding DNA: TGTGCCAGCAGCTTAGATGGCGGGGGGGCCGCAGAGACCCAGTACTTC.

The chain has TRBV6-5 and TRBJ2-5; D call uncertain. This CDR3 has 14 residues. V was shortened by 2 bases and J by 3 bases, with 10 bases between the two germline ends. In germline, CDR1 is MNHEY, CDR2 SVGAGI. CDR3 coding DNA: TGTGCCAGCAGTTACACTATCAGCGAAGAGACCCAGTACTTC. Translating gives CASSYTISEETQYF.